Described below is a single T cell receptor (beta chain) sequence and its context. This sample was included in a study of blood T cell repertoires in COVID-19. Background on the study: The analysed material was cDNA or gDNA that came from T cells, B-cell-depleted T cells, or PBMCs.

Per the original methods: Amplified reference gene primers provided the basis for estimating nucleated cell counts. Only in-frame clones appear in the TCRdb table, and some are missing; sequencing was by immunoSEQ multiplex PCR. That table is the source of V, J and clone size, and D and trimming were worked out from the DNA. The sample records around 300,000 clones, under 90% being singletons. CDR3 length: 14 amino acids. The germline V gene encodes CDR1 SGHRS and CDR2 YFSETQ. Trimming stripped 0 bases from V and 4 bases from J, with 11 bases between. Sequenced sample: peripheral blood. This clonotype originated in a woman in her thirties or forties who had recovered from COVID-19. V and J are TRBV5-1 and TRBJ2-7, with TRBD2 as a possible D gene (6 bases). CDR3 loop: CASSLEGTSYEQYF. CDR3 sequence (DNA): TGCGCCAGCAGCTTGGAGGGGACTTCTTACGAGCAGTACTTC. The variable domain in full, with the rest retrieved from reference TRBV5-1 and TRBJ2-7, is KAGVTQTPRYLIKTRGQQVTLSCSPISGHRSVSWYQQTPGQGLQFLFEYFSETQRNKGNFPGRFSGRQFSNSRSEMNVSTLELGDSALYLCASSLEGTSYEQYFGPGTRLTVT.